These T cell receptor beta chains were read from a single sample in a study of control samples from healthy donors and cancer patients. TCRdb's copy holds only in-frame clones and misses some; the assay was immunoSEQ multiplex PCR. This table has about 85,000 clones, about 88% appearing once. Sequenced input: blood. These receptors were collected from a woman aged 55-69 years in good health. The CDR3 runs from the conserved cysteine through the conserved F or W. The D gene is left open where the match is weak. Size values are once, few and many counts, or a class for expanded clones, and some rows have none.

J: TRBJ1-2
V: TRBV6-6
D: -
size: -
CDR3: CASSSAPGAYGYTF
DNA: TGTGCCAGCAGTTCGGCACCGGGGGCCTATGGCTACACCTTC

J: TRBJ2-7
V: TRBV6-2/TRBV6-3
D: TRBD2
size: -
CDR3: CASSLAGGSSYEQYF
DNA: TGTGCCAGCAGCCTAGCGGGAGGGAGCTCCTACGAGCAGTACTTC

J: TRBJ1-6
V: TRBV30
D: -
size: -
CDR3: CAWRTIRGSSPLHF
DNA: TGTGCCTGGAGGACCATCCGGGGGAGTTCACCCCTCCACTTT

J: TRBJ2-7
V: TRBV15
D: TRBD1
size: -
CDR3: CATSRGTGGSYEQYF
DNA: TGTGCCACCAGCAGAGGGACAGGCGGCTCCTACGAGCAGTACTTC

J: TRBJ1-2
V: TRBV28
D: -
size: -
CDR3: CASSFRQEYYGYTF
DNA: TGTGCCAGCAGTTTTAGACAGGAGTACTATGGCTACACCTTC

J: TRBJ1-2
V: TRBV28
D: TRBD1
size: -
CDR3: CASSPYLGQINYGYTF
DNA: TGTGCCAGCAGTCCCTACTTGGGACAGATCAACTATGGCTACACCTTC

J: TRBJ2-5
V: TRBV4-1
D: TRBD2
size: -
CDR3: CASSFQRGGRETQYF
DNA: TGCGCCAGCAGCTTTCAGCGGGGGGGCCGGGAGACCCAGTACTTC

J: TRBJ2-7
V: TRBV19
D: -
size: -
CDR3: CASSTSRDKYEQYF
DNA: TGTGCCAGTAGTACGTCCCGGGACAAGTACGAGCAGTACTTC

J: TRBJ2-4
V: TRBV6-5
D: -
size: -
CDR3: CASKRGSIQYF
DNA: TGTGCCAGCAAGAGGGGAAGCATTCAGTACTTC

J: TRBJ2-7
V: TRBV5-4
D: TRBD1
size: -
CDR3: CASSFYRTGPYEQYF
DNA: TGTGCCAGCAGCTTCTACCGGACAGGGCCCTACGAGCAGTACTTC

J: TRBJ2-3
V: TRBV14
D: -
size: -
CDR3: CASSQERRGGPCTDTQYF
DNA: TGTGCCAGCAGCCAAGAAAGACGGGGCGGACCGTGCACAGATACGCAGTATTTT

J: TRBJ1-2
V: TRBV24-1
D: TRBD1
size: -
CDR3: CATSHGGQPANYGYTF
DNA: TGTGCCACCAGCCACGGGGGACAGCCAGCTAACTATGGCTACACCTTC

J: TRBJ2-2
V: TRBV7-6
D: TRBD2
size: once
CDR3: CASSQWGLSNTGELFF
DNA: TGTGCCAGCAGCCAGTGGGGACTATCGAACACCGGGGAGCTGTTTTTT

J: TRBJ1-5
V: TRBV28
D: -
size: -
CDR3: CASSSGIQPQHF
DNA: TGTGCCAGCAGTTCAGGGATTCAGCCCCAGCATTTT

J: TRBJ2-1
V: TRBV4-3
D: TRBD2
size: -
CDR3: CASSQEGLAGWQFF
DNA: TGCGCCAGCAGCCAAGAGGGACTAGCGGGCTGGCAGTTCTTC

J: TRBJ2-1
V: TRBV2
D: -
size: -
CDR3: CASPKGPTGNEQFF
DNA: TGTGCCAGTCCAAAGGGACCCACTGGGAATGAGCAGTTCTTC

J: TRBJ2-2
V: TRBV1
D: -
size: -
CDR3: CTSSQDFVWGFNTGELFF
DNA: TGCACCAGCAGCCAAGATTTCGTGTGGGGGTTCAACACCGGGGAGCTGTTTTTT

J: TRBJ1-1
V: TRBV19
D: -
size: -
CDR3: CASITTGFDTEAFF
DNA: TGTGCCAGTATCACCACAGGGTTCGACACTGAAGCTTTCTTT

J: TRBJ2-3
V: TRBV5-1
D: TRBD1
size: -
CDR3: CASRIDTGGTDTQYF
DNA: TGCGCCAGCAGAATTGACACAGGGGGAACAGATACGCAGTATTTT

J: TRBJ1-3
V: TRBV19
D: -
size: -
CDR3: CASSIGVAGNTIYF
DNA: TGTGCCAGTAGTATCGGAGTCGCTGGAAACACCATATATTTT

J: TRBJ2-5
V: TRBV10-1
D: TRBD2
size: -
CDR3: CASSDCSGGAAETQYF
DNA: TGCGCCAGCAGTGATTGTAGCGGGGGGGCCGCGGAGACCCAGTACTTC

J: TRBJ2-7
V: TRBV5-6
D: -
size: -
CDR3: CASSLISVYEQYF
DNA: TGTGCCAGCAGCTTGATCTCAGTCTACGAGCAGTACTTC

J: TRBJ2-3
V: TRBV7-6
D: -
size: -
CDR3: CASSLGGRSISTDTQYF
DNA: TGTGCCAGCAGCTTAGGGGGCAGAAGCATTAGCACAGATACGCAGTATTTT

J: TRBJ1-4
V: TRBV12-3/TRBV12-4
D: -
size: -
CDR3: CASSLGLDEKLFF
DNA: TGTGCCAGCAGTTTAGGGTTGGATGAAAAACTGTTTTTT

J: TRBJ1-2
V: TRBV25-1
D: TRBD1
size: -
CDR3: CASSEGGTGGNYGYTF
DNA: TGTGCCAGCAGTGAGGGGGGGACAGGGGGGAACTATGGCTACACCTTC

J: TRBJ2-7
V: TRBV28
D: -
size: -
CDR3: CASSLGYEQYF
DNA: TGTGCCAGCAGTTTGGGCTACGAGCAGTACTTC

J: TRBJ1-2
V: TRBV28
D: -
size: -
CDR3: CASWRGGNYGYTF
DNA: TGTGCCAGCTGGCGGGGGGGGAACTATGGCTACACCTTC

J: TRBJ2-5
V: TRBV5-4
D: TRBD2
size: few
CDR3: CASSNIERGWQTQYF
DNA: TGTGCCAGCAGCAATATTGAGCGGGGGTGGCAGACCCAGTACTTC

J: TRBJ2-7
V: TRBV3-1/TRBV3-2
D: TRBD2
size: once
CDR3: CASSPSKGLVEQYF
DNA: TGTGCCAGCAGCCCTAGTAAGGGACTAGTCGAGCAGTACTTC

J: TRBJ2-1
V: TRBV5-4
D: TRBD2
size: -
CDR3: CASSKGTSGRARDEQFF
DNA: TGTGCCAGCAGCAAAGGGACTAGCGGGAGGGCCAGGGATGAGCAGTTCTTC

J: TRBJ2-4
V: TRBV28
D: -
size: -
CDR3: CASSLALAKNIQYF
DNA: TGTGCCAGCAGTCTAGCTTTAGCCAAAAACATTCAGTACTTC

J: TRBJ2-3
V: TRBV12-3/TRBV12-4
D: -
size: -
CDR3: CASSLAEADTQYF
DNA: TGTGCCAGCAGTTTAGCGGAGGCGGATACGCAGTATTTT

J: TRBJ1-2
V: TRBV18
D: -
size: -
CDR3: CASSPPAGHGYTF
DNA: TGTGCCAGCTCACCACCTGCAGGGCATGGCTACACCTTC

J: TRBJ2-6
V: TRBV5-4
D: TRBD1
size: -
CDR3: CASSPGGTQGANVLTF
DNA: TGTGCCAGCAGTCCAGGGGGTACGCAAGGGGCCAACGTCCTGACTTTC

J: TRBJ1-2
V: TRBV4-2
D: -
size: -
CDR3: CASSQGPANYGYTF
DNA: TGTGCCAGCAGCCAAGGACCAGCTAACTATGGCTACACCTTC

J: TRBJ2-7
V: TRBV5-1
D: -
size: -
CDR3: CASSLTASYEQYF
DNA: TGCGCCAGCAGCTTGACAGCTAGCTACGAGCAGTACTTC

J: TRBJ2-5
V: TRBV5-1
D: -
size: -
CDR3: CASSLGGRSDQETQYF
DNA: TGCGCCAGCAGCTTGGGGGGCAGGAGCGACCAAGAGACCCAGTACTTC

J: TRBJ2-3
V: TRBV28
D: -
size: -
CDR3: CASSFQLTDTQYF
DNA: TGTGCCAGCAGTTTCCAACTCACAGATACGCAGTATTTT

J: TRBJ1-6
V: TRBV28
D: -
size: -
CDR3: CASRVRGTRDSPLHF
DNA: TGTGCCAGCCGAGTTAGGGGGACACGAGATTCACCCCTCCACTTT

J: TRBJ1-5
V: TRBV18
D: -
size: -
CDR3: CASSLAGVSNQPQHF
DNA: TGTGCCAGCTCACTGGCTGGGGTTAGCAATCAGCCCCAGCATTTT

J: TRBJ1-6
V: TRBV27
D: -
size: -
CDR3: CASSFGLVGVSPLHF
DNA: TGTGCCAGCAGTTTTGGCCTGGTGGGGGTTTCACCCCTCCACTTT

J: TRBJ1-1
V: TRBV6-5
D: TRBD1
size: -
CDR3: CASRSAGGLFEAFF
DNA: TGTGCCAGCAGGTCGGCAGGGGGACTTTTTGAAGCTTTCTTT

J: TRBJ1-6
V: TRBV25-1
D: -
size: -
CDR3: CASSDWTKDNSPLHF
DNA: TGTGCCAGCAGTGATTGGACAAAGGATAATTCACCCCTCCACTTT

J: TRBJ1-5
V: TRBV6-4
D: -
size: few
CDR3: CASTEVGVTDQHF
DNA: TGTGCCAGCACTGAGGTTGGGGTGACGGACCAGCATTTT

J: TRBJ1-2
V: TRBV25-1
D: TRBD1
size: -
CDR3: CASSRTGLFYGYTF
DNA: TGTGCCAGCAGTAGGACAGGCCTCTTTTATGGCTACACCTTC

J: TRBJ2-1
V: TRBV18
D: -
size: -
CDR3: CASSALDEQFF
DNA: TGTGCCAGCTCCGCGCTGGATGAGCAGTTCTTC

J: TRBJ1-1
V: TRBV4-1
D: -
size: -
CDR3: CASSQGVFTEAFF
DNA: TGCGCCAGCAGCCAAGGCGTTTTCACTGAAGCTTTCTTT

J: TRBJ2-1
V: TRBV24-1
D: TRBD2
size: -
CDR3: CATGLAGGILNEQFF
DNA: TGTGCCACCGGACTAGCGGGAGGTATCTTAAATGAGCAGTTCTTC

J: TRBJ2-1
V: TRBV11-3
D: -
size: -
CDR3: CASSFGGLAYNEQFF
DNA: TGTGCCAGCAGCTTTGGGGGTCTTGCCTACAATGAGCAGTTCTTC

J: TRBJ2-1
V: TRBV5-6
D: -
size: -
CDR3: CASSLLTTRGNEQFF
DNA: TGTGCCAGCAGCTTGTTAACTACCCGGGGCAATGAGCAGTTCTTC

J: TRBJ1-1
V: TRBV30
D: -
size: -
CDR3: CAWSVSEGTEAFF
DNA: TGTGCCTGGAGTGTATCGGAGGGAACTGAAGCTTTCTTT

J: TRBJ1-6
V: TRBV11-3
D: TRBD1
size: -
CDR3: CASSSLTGGQSPLHF
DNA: TGTGCCAGCAGCTCATTGACAGGGGGCCAATCACCCCTCCACTTT

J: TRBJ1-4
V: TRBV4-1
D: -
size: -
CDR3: CASSPLTRQTVEKLFF
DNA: TGCGCCAGCAGCCCCCTTACCCGACAGACCGTTGAAAAACTGTTTTTT

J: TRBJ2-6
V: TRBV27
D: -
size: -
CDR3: CASSLMGASGANVLTF
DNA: TGTGCCAGCAGTTTAATGGGGGCCTCCGGGGCCAACGTCCTGACTTTC